The following is a T cell receptor beta chain sequence with its context. Its antigen is as yet unknown. Profiled with immunoSEQ multiplex PCR; TCRdb holds only in-frame clones, not every one. The sample includes roughly 48,000 clones, approximately 94% of them seen just once. The CDR3 contains 16 residues. Per germline, CDR1 SGHNT and CDR2 YYREEE (reference sequence). V lost 1 base and J lost 2; bases outside the gene matches: 1. This record comes from a study of T cell therapy after organ transplantation. Study observations and caveats: CD8 clonality fold change after therapy inversely tracked pretherapy clonality.

V is TRBV5-4 and J is TRBJ2-1; 12 bases are shared with TRBD2. This material consisted of CD8+ T cells from blood, taken before autologous CMV-specific T cell therapy. This TCR was recovered from a human patient who had received a solid organ transplant and had CMV disease. The CDR3 DNA reads TGTGCCAGCAGCTTGAGGACTAGCGGGGCCTACAATGAGCAGTTCTTC. Translation gives CASSLRTSGAYNEQFF.